The 17 T cell receptor beta chains below were found in one sample sequenced in a study of Tregs in tolerant kidney transplant recipients. Recipients received nonmyeloablative bone marrow transplants from related graft donors, with transient mixed chimerism. Clones were read by immunoSEQ multiplex PCR, and TCRdb kept only the in-frame ones, dropping some. The table has 81,000 or so clones, about 91% seen once. The sequences come from CD4+ T cells from blood (PBMCs), collected 24 months after the transplant. These receptors originate from a human patient who received a combined kidney and bone marrow transplant. The graft donor may be the source of some T cells.

This rearrangement joins TRBV11-2 to TRBJ2-7, with D hard to call. The V gene's germline CDR1 is SGHAT and CDR2 FQNNGV. This CDR3 contains 13 residues. V gave up 6 bases and J gave up 2 bases, with 11 bases separating them. CDR3 coding DNA: TGTGCCAGCAGTCGAGCTGCACCCTACGAGCAGTACTTC. It codes for CASSRAAPYEQYF.

The chain couples TRBV19 to TRBJ2-1, with 9 bases matching TRBD1. This CDR3 has 19 residues. V dropped 4 bases and J dropped 12; count of bases not matched to a gene: 25. CDR1 and CDR2 (germline): LNHDA, SQIVND (reference sequence). Here the CDR3 DNA reads TGTGCCAGTAGTAGAAACAGGGGGCAAGCCGGGACTTTCAAGGAGGGGCAGTTCTTC. This gives the protein CASSRNRGQAGTFKEGQFF.

J is TRBJ1-1 and V is TRBV30; no reliable D call. Germline V gene data show CDR1 as GTSNPN and CDR2 as SVGIG (reference sequence). This CDR3 contains 12 residues. Trimming stripped 2 bases from V and 11 bases from J, with 15 bases between. CDR3 sequence: CAWSPRPGGAFF. DNA of the CDR3: TGTGCCTGGAGTCCTCGACCGGGCGGGGCTTTCTTT.

The J gene is TRBJ2-5, the V gene TRBV7-9; maybe TRBD2 (5 bases). Trimming left V 1 base short and J 3 bases short, with 15 bases between. The CDR3 covers 16 residues. Germline V gives CDR1 SEHNR, CDR2 FQNEAQ (reference sequence). In DNA form, the CDR3 reads TGTGCCAGCAGCTTAGTTGCGACTGGAGCGGAAGAGACCCAGTACTTC. This translates into CASSLVATGAEETQYF.

The V gene is TRBV7-9, the J gene TRBJ2-2; 8 bases map to TRBD2. Unmatched junction bases numbered 10, after V lost 11 bases and J lost 2 bases. Germline CDR1 SEHNR, CDR2 FQNEAQ (reference sequence). The CDR3 is made up of 15 amino acids. The CDR3 is CAPWDGGANTGELFF. CDR3 bases: TGTGCCCCCTGGGACGGGGGGGCAAACACCGGGGAGCTGTTTTTT.

The chain combines TRBV19 with TRBJ2-1; 9 bases match TRBD1. The CDR3 extends over 14 amino acids. J was trimmed by 15 bases and V by 5 bases; bases with no gene match: 14. Germline CDR1 reads LNHDA; CDR2 reads SQIVND (reference sequence). CDR3 amino acids: CASSPRLIQGALFF. The DNA of the CDR3 is TGTGCCAGTAGTCCGCGCCTGATACAGGGGGCCCTGTTCTTC.

This chain uses TRBV30 with TRBJ1-3; D gene unclear. V lost 1 base and J 9 bases, leaving 13 bases between the germline ends. CDR3 length equals 13 residues. Germline V gives CDR1 GTSNPN, CDR2 SVGIG (reference sequence). CDR3 in DNA: TGTGCCTGGAGTGGGGAGGCCCGGGGCACCATATATTTT. This sequence encodes CAWSGEARGTIYF.

The chain combines TRBV6-1 with TRBJ2-5; 9 nucleotides match TRBD2. This CDR3 has 19 amino acids. V lost 2 bases to trimming and J lost 1 base; unmatched junction nucleotides: 14. From germline, CDR1 is MNHNS and CDR2 SASEGT. DNA of the CDR3: TGTGCCAGCAGTGAATTTGGGACTAGCCACTTCCCAACCCAAGAGACCCAGTACTTC. This gives the protein CASSEFGTSHFPTQETQYF.

V gene TRBV4-1 combines with J gene TRBJ2-7; D possibly uses TRBD1 or TRBD2 (6 bases each). V was cut by 5 bases and J by 4 bases, with 15 bases left in between. There are 14 residues in the CDR3. Germline V CDR1 and CDR2: MGHRA, YSYEKL. In DNA, the CDR3 is TGCGCCAGCAGCGAAGGGGGACTTCTATACGAGCAGTACTTC. This translates into CASSEGGLLYEQYF.

As DNA, the CDR3 is TGTGCCTGGAGTGTGGCAGGTACCGTGGTTGCTTTCTTT. Protein product: CAWSVAGTVVAFF. The chain recombines TRBV30 with TRBJ1-1; the D is unclear. This CDR3 has 13 amino acids. V was clipped by 0 bases and J by 11 bases, with 16 bases between them. Germline V gives CDR1 GTSNPN, CDR2 SVGIG (reference sequence).

The chain recombines TRBV27 with TRBJ2-2, with 9 bases identical to TRBD1. This CDR3 has 17 residues. V lost 3 bases to trimming and J lost 8 bases; unmatched junction nucleotides: 13. Germline values: CDR1 MNHEY, CDR2 SMNVEV (reference sequence). The CDR3 DNA reads TGTGCCAGCAGTTTGCTTTCCGGACAGGGGAATTTAGGGGAGCTGTTTTTT. Its translation is CASSLLSGQGNLGELFF.

This chain uses TRBV4-2 with TRBJ2-3; perhaps TRBD1 as D (5 bases). CDR1 and CDR2 (germline): LGHNA, YNFKEQ. The CDR3 sequence is 16 residues long. The V end was cut by 1 base, the J end by 6 bases, with 17 bases between. The CDR3 coding sequence is TGTGCCAGCAGCCAAGGTAGGGGTGCAACCATGGATACGCAGTATTTT. Residues: CASSQGRGATMDTQYF.

V is TRBV7-8 and J is TRBJ2-7, with 8 bases matching TRBD2. The trim removed 5 bases at V and 4 bases at J, leaving 16 bases unmatched. Germline CDR1 SGHVS, CDR2 FQNEAQ. CDR3 size: 17 residues. The CDR3 DNA follows: TGTGCCAGCAGCCTAAAAGTGGGACTAGAGACCGCGTACGAGCAGTACTTC. Translated, it gives CASSLKVGLETAYEQYF.

This clone was observed a handful of times. The chain carries TRBV19 and TRBJ2-1, with 12 bases fitting TRBD2. Germline lookup yields CDR1 LNHDA and CDR2 SQIVND (reference sequence). There are 13 residues in the CDR3. V lost 6 bases to trimming and J lost 8 bases; unmatched junction nucleotides: 2. The CDR3: CASRTSGSYEQFF. CDR3 DNA: TGTGCCAGTAGGACTAGCGGGAGCTATGAGCAGTTCTTC.

The chain is built from TRBV5-6 and TRBJ2-1, with no clear D. From germline, CDR1 is SGHDT and CDR2 YYEEEE. The CDR3 sequence is 13 residues long. The V end lost 0 bases, the J end lost 9 bases, and 10 bases lay between the germline ends. The CDR3 reads CASSLGYVLEQFF. The DNA of the CDR3 is TGTGCCAGCAGCTTGGGGTACGTACTTGAGCAGTTCTTC.

The chain uses TRBV4-2 and TRBJ2-3, with TRBD2 identical over 10 bases. With 2 bases clipped from V and 5 bases from J, the junction kept 7 bases outside the gene matches. Per the germline V gene, CDR1 is LGHNA and CDR2 is YNFKEQ. The CDR3 extends over 16 amino acids. The CDR3 DNA sequence: TGTGCCAGCAGCCAACCAACTAGCGGGAAGATAGATACGCAGTATTTT. Its protein product is CASSQPTSGKIDTQYF.

The chain is built from TRBV28 and TRBJ1-4, with TRBD1 as a possible D gene (6 bases). This CDR3 has 13 residues. V was shortened by 7 bases and J by 6 bases, with 12 bases between the two germline ends. Germline CDR1 reads MDHEN; CDR2 reads SYDVKM. CDR3 amino acids: CASIQGFDEKLFF. The CDR3 DNA reads TGTGCCAGCATCCAGGGGTTTGATGAAAAACTGTTTTTT.